The clone carrying this T cell receptor beta chain appeared a single time. The sample belongs to a study of blood T cell repertoires in COVID-19. Overall study: Whether acute or convalescent, the COVID-19 samples came from the United States, Italy and Spain. T cells, B-cell-depleted T cells, or PBMCs provided the cDNA or gDNA that served as material.

Per the original data handling: Quantification of nucleated cells was approximated via reference gene primer amplification. Profiled with immunoSEQ multiplex PCR; TCRdb holds only in-frame clones, not every one. That table furnishes V, J and clone size, whereas the DNA furnished D and trimming. The table has about 220,000 clones, 80% to 85% seen once; the top ten hold roughly 5%. The CDR3 loop spans 15 amino acids. Germline assignment: CDR1 MDHEN and CDR2 SYDVKM. Trimming pared 7 bases from V and 4 bases from J, leaving 17 bases between. This clonotype was obtained from a human donor in a cohort sampled during active COVID-19. The rearrangement joins TRBV28 to TRBJ1-5, with a weak D call TRBD1 (6 bases). The sequenced material came from peripheral blood. As DNA, the CDR3 is TGTGCCAGCATAACCGACAGGTCTGGGAATCAGCCCCAGCATTTT. It encodes CASITDRSGNQPQHF.